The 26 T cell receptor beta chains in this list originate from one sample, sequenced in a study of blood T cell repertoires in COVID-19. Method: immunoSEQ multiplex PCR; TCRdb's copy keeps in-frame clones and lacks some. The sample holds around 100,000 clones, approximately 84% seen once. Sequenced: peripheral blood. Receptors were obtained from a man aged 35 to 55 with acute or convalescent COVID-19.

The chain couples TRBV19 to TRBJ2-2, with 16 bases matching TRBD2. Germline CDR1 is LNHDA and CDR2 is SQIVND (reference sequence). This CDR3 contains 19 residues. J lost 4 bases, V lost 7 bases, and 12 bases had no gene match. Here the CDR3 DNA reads TGTGCCAGTATCCCACCGGGACTAGCGGGGGGGCCGGGCACCGGGGAGCTGTTTTTT. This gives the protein CASIPPGLAGGPGTGELFF.

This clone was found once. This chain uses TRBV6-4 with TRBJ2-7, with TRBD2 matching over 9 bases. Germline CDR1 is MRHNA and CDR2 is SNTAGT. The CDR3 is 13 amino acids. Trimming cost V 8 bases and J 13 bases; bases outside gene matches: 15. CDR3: CASRLVAGEPRYF. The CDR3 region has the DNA TGTGCCAGCCGGCTTGTAGCGGGGGAGCCCCGTTACTTC.

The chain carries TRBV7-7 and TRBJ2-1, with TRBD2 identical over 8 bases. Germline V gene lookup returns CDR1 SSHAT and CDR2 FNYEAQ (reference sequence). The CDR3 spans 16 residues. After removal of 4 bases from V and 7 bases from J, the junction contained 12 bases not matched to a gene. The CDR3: CASSSALAGYGNEQFF. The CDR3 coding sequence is TGTGCCAGCAGCTCAGCATTAGCGGGGTACGGGAATGAGCAGTTCTTC.

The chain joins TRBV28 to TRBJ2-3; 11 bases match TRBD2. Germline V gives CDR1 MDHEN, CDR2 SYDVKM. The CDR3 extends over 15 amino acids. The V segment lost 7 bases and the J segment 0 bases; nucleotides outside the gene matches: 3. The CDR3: CASIIAGGSTDTQYF. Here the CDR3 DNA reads TGTGCCAGCATCATAGCGGGGGGGAGCACAGATACGCAGTATTTT.

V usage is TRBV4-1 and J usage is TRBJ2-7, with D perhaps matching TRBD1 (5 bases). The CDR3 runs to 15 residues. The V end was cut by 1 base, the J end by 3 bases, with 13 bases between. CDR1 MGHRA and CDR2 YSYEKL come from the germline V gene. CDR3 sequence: CASSQGETADYEQYF. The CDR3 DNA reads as TGCGCCAGCAGCCAAGGTGAGACAGCAGACTACGAGCAGTACTTC.

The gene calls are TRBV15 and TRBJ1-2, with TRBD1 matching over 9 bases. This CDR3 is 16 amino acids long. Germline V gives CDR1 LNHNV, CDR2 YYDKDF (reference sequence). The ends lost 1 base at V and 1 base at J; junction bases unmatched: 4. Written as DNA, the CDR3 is TGTGCCACCAGCAGAGGCGGACAGGGGAGTAACTATGGCTACACCTTC. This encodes CATSRGGQGSNYGYTF.

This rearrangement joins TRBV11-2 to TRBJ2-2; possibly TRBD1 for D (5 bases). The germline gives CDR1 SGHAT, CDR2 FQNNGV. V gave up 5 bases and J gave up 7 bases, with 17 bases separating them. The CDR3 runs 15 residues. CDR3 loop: CASSPGLRGSGELFF. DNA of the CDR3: TGTGCCAGCAGCCCGGGTTTAAGGGGAAGCGGGGAGCTGTTTTTT.

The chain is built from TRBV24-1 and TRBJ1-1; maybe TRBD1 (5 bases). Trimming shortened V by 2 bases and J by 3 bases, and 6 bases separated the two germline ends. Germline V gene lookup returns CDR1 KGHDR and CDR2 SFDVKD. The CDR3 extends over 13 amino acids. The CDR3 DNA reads TGTGCCACCAGTGATTGGGGGGACACTGAAGCTTTCTTT. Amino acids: CATSDWGDTEAFF.

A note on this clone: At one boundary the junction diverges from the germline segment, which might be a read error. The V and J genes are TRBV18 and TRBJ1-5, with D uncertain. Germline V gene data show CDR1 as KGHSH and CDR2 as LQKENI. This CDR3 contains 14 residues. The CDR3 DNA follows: TGTGCCAGCTCTCCACAAGCGAAGGAGCAGCCCCAGCATTTT. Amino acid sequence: CASSPQAKEQPQHF.

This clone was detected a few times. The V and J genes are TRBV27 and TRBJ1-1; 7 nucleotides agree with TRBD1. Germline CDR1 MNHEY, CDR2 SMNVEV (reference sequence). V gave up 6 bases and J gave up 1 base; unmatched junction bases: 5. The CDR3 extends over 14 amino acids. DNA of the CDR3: TGTGCCAGCAGACCGGGACAGAAGAACACTGAAGCTTTCTTT. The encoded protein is CASRPGQKNTEAFF.

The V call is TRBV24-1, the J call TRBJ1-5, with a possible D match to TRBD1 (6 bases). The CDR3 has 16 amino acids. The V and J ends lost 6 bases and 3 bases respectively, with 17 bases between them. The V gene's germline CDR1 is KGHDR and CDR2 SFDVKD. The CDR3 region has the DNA TGTGCCACCAGTCGCGGGTCGGGGGGCTCCAATCAGCCCCAGCATTTT. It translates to CATSRGSGGSNQPQHF.

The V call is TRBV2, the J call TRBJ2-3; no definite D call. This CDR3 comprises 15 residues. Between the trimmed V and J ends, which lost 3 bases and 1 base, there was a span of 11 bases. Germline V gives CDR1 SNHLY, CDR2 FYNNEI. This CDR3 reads CASSDYDTRTDTQYF. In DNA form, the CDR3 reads TGTGCCAGCAGTGACTATGACACACGCACAGATACGCAGTATTTT. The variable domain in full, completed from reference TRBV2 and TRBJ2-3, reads EPEVTQTPSHQVTQMGQEVILRCVPISNHLYFYWYRQILGQKVEFLVSFYNNEISEKSEIFDDQFSVERPDGSNFTLKIRSTKLEDSAMYFCASSDYDTRTDTQYFGPGTRLTVL.

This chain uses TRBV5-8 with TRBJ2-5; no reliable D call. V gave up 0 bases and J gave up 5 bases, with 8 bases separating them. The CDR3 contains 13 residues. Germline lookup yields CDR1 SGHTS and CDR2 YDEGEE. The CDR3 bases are TGTGCCAGCAGCTTGGCAAGTGAGGAGACCCAGTACTTC. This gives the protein CASSLASEETQYF. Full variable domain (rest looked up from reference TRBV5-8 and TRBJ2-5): EAGVTQSPTHLIKTRGQQATLRCSPISGHTSVYWYQQALGLGLQFLLWYDEGEERNRGNFPPRFSGRQFPNYSSELNVNALELEDSALYLCASSLASEETQYFGPGTRLLVL.

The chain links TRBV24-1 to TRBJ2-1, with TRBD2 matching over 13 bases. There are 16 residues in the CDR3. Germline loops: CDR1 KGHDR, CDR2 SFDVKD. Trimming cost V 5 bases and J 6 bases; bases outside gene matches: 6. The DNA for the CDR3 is TGTGCCACCAGTGCCCCGGGACTAGCGGGACTCAATGAGCAGTTCTTC. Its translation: CATSAPGLAGLNEQFF.

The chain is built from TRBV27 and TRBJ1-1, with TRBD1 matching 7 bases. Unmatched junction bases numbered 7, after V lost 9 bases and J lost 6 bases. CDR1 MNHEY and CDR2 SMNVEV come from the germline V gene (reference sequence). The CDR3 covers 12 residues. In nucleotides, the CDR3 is TGTGCCAGTCGCCGGGACAGCTCTGAAGCTTTCTTT. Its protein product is CASRRDSSEAFF.

The CDR3: CASSQDPLGGPINEQFF. In nucleotides, the CDR3 is TGTGCCAGCAGCCAAGATCCCCTCGGGGGGCCAATCAATGAGCAGTTCTTC. The chain uses TRBV4-2 and TRBJ2-1; D is possibly TRBD2 (7 bases). This CDR3 region has 17 residues. Germline V gene sequence: CDR1 LGHNA, CDR2 YNFKEQ. With 0 bases removed from V and 6 bases from J, the gap between germline ends came to 18 bases.

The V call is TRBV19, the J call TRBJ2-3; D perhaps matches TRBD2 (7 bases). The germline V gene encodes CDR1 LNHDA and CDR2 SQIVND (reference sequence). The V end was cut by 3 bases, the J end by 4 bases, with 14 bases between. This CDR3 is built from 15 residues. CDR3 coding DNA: TGTGCCAGTAGTATTGACGGGGGGCTGGCAGATACGCAGTATTTT. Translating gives CASSIDGGLADTQYF.

CDR3 nucleotides: TGTGCCAGCAGTTTATCCCCAGCAGGCCTGAACACTGAAGCTTTCTTT. Amino acid sequence: CASSLSPAGLNTEAFF. J is TRBJ1-1 and V is TRBV27; D unresolved. Germline assignment: CDR1 MNHEY and CDR2 SMNVEV (reference sequence). The CDR3 runs to 16 residues. Trimming left V 0 bases short and J 0 bases short, with 11 bases between.

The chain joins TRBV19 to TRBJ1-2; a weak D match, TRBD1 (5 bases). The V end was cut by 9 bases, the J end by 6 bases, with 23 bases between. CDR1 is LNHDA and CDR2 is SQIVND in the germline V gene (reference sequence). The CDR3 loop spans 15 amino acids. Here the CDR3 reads CASATDQGGTHGYTF. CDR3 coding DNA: TGTGCCAGCGCTACGGACCAGGGAGGGACGCATGGCTACACCTTC.

CDR3 DNA: TGTGCCAGCAGCCAGCAACAGGGATACCCGCCCTACGAGCAGTACTTC. Its translation: CASSQQQGYPPYEQYF. The V gene is TRBV3-1 (or the pseudogene TRBV3-2), the J gene TRBJ2-7, with D possibly being TRBD1 (6 bases). CDR1 is LGHDT and CDR2 is YNNKEL in the germline V gene (reference sequence). V lost 3 bases, J lost 2 bases, and 17 bases lay in between. This CDR3 spans 16 amino acids.

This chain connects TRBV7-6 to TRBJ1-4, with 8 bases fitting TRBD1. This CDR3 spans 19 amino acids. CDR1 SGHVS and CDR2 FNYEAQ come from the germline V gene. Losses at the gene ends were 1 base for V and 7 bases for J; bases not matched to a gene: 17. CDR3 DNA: TGTGCCAGCAGCTTAGGCTCACGGACAGGGACTACTGACGGTGAAAAACTGTTTTTT. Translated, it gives CASSLGSRTGTTDGEKLFF.

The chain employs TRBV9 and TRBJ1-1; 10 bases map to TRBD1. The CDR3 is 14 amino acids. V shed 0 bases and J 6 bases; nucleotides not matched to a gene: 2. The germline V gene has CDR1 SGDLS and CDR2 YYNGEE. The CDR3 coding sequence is TGTGCCAGCAGCGTAGGGACAGGGGGATCTGAAGCTTTCTTT. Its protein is CASSVGTGGSEAFF.

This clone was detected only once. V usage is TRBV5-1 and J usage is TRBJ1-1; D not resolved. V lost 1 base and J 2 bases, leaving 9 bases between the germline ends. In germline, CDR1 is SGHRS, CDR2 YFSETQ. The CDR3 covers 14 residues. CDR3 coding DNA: TGCGCCAGCAGCTTGATACCTACTAACACTGAAGCTTTCTTT. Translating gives CASSLIPTNTEAFF. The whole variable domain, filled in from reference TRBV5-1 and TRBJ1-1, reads KAGVTQTPRYLIKTRGQQVTLSCSPISGHRSVSWYQQTPGQGLQFLFEYFSETQRNKGNFPGRFSGRQFSNSRSEMNVSTLELGDSALYLCASSLIPTNTEAFFGQGTRLTVV.

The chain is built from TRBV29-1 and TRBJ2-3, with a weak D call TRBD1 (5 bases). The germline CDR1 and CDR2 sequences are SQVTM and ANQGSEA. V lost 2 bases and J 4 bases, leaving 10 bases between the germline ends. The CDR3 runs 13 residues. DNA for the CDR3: TGCAGCGTTGAATGGCAGGGATCAGATACGCAGTATTTT. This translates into CSVEWQGSDTQYF.

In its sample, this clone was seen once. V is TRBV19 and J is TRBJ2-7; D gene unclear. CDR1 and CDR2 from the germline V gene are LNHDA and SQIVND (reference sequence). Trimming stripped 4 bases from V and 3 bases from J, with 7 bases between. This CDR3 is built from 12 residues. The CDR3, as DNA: TGTGCCAGTAGTAACGGTTACTACGAGCAGTACTTC. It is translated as CASSNGYYEQYF.

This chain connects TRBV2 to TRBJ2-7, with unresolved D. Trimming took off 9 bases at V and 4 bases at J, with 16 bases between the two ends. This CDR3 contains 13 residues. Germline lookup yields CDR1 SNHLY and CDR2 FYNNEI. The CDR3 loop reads CARSIGFSYEQYF. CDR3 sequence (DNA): TGTGCCAGGTCCATCGGGTTCTCTTACGAGCAGTACTTC.